The 10 T cell receptor beta chains given below trace back to one sample, sequenced in a study of CD8 T cells in Susac syndrome. Random hexamers were used to reverse transcribe an amount of roughly 0.5 to 1 ug RNA. MiXCR, run by TCRdb on the immunoSEQ multiplex PCR reads, gives a single entry per CDR3 protein. The sample shows 150,000 to 200,000 distinct CDR3 sequences, about 95% of them seen only once. Sequenced input: CD4+ T cells from PBMCs. The receptors originated from a human donor in good health.

The rearrangement links TRBV29-1 to TRBJ2-7; the match to TRBD1 covers 9 bases. Germline-derived CDR1 and CDR2 are SQVTM and ANQGSEA. Trimming took 1 base from V and 4 from J; bases not matched to a gene: 8. The CDR3 extends over 15 amino acids. DNA for the CDR3: TGCAGCGTTGAAGCCCCGGGACAGGGAATATACGAGCAGTACTTC. This translates into CSVEAPGQGIYEQYF.

V and J are TRBV3-1 and TRBJ2-3; the D is unclear. The CDR3 extends over 17 amino acids. Looked up from germline, CDR1 is LGHDT and CDR2 is YNNKEL (reference sequence). V was cut by 4 bases and J by 4 bases, with 21 bases left in between. The CDR3 region has the DNA TGTGCCAGCAGCCCTATGGTCCGCGCTAGTAAGGCAGATACGCAGTATTTT. Its translation is CASSPMVRASKADTQYF.

The chain recombines TRBV28 with TRBJ2-7; D might be TRBD2 (6 bases). V lost 8 bases to trimming and J lost 3 bases, with 17 bases between them. CDR3 size: 14 residues. Germline values: CDR1 MDHEN, CDR2 SYDVKM. The DNA for the CDR3 is TGTGCCAGCCGTAGAGAGGAGGGATTCTACGAGCAGTACTTC. It specifies CASRREEGFYEQYF.

The genes are TRBV20-1 and TRBJ2-2, with a tentative D call TRBD2 (5 bases). CDR1 is DFQATT, CDR2 SNEGSKA, per germline (reference sequence). Trimming removed 0 bases from V and 3 bases from J, with 11 bases in between. CDR3 size: 15 residues. The CDR3 is CSARDETIHTGELFF. The CDR3 nucleotides read TGCAGTGCTAGAGACGAGACTATTCACACCGGGGAGCTGTTTTTT.

The rearrangement joins TRBV29-1 to TRBJ2-7; 8 nucleotides line up with TRBD2. CDR3 length: 12 amino acids. CDR1 and CDR2 from the germline V gene are SQVTM and ANQGSEA. Losses at the gene ends were 7 bases for V and 3 bases for J; bases not matched to a gene: 5. In DNA, the CDR3 is TGCAGCGGGGGGACTAGTGTCTACGAGCAGTACTTC. It specifies CSGGTSVYEQYF.

The gene calls are TRBV6-5 and TRBJ2-1, with TRBD2 identical over 8 bases. CDR1 is MNHEY and CDR2 is SVGAGI in the germline V gene. Losses at the gene ends were 6 bases for V and 13 bases for J; bases not matched to a gene: 11. CDR3 length: 13 residues. The CDR3 coding sequence is TGTGCCAGCAGCTACACTACGGCGGGAGGTCAGTTCTTC. Translation gives CASSYTTAGGQFF.

The gene calls are TRBV24-1 and TRBJ2-7, with D hard to call. Germline loops: CDR1 KGHDR, CDR2 SFDVKD. The V end lost 4 bases, the J end lost 5 bases, and 11 bases lay between the germline ends. This CDR3 region has 13 residues. This CDR3 is CATSDGWMDEQYF. The CDR3 DNA sequence: TGTGCCACCAGTGACGGATGGATGGACGAGCAGTACTTC.

This chain links TRBV11-2 with TRBJ2-2, with 8 nucleotides matching TRBD1. The CDR3 totals 14 residues. Germline-derived CDR1 and CDR2 are SGHAT and FQNNGV. Trimming removed 6 bases from V and 3 bases from J; junction bases left unmatched: 3. The CDR3 loop reads CASRGQGHTGELFF. CDR3 coding DNA: TGTGCCAGCAGAGGACAGGGCCACACCGGGGAGCTGTTTTTT.

The chain employs TRBV29-1 and TRBJ2-1, with 12 bases matching TRBD2. The germline CDR1 and CDR2 sequences are SQVTM and ANQGSEA. V shed 7 bases and J 6 bases; nucleotides not matched to a gene: 4. The CDR3 runs 13 residues. The CDR3 sequence is CSAASGRANEQFF. Here the CDR3 DNA reads TGCAGCGCTGCTAGCGGGAGGGCCAATGAGCAGTTCTTC.

The rearrangement links TRBV7-2 to TRBJ2-2; tentatively, D is TRBD1 or TRBD2 (5 bases each). The V gene's germline CDR1 is SGHTA and CDR2 FQGNSA. The CDR3 runs to 14 residues. V was cut by 5 bases and J by 4 bases, with 11 bases left in between. This CDR3 is CASSPNGGTGELFF. DNA of the CDR3: TGTGCCAGCAGCCCGAATGGGGGCACCGGGGAGCTGTTTTTT. Using reference TRBV7-2 and TRBJ2-2 for the parts outside the CDR3, the full variable domain is GAGVSQSPSNKVTEKGKDVELRCDPISGHTALYWYRQSLGQGLEFLIYFQGNSAPDKSGLPSDRFSAERTGGSVSTLTIQRTQQEDSAVYLCASSPNGGTGELFFGEGSRLTVL.